This entry features one TCR beta chain sequence. The sample comes from a study of blood T cell repertoires in COVID-19. About the research overall: Sources were T cells, B-cell-depleted T cells, or PBMCs; the material itself was cDNA or gDNA.

Clones were read by immunoSEQ multiplex PCR, and TCRdb kept only the in-frame ones, dropping some. Among 200,000 to 300,000 clones listed, about 85% were seen once. V lost 6 bases to trimming and J lost 5 bases, with 7 bases between them. Germline V gene data show CDR1 as MNHNY and CDR2 as SVGAGI (reference sequence). The CDR3 loop spans 11 amino acids. The chain has TRBV6-6 and TRBJ2-5, with D uncertain. Sequencing was performed on peripheral blood. The TCR was taken from a man aged 55-75 years with acute or convalescent COVID-19. CDR3 sequence reads: CASSAQETQYF. DNA of the CDR3: TGTGCCAGCAGCGCCCAGGAGACCCAGTACTTC.